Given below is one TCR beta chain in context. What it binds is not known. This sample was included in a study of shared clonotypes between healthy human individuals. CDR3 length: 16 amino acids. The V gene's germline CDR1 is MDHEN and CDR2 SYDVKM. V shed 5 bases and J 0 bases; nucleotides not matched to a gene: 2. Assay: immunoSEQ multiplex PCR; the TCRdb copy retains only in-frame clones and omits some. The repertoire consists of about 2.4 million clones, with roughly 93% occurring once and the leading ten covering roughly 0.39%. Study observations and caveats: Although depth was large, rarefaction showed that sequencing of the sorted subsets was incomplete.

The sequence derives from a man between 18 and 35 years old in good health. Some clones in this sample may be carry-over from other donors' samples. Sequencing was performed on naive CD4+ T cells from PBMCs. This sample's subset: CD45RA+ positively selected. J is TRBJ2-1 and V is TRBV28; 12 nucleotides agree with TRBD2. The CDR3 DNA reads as TGTGCCAGCAGTCTAGCGGGAGGGATCTCCTACAATGAGCAGTTCTTC. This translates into CASSLAGGISYNEQFF.